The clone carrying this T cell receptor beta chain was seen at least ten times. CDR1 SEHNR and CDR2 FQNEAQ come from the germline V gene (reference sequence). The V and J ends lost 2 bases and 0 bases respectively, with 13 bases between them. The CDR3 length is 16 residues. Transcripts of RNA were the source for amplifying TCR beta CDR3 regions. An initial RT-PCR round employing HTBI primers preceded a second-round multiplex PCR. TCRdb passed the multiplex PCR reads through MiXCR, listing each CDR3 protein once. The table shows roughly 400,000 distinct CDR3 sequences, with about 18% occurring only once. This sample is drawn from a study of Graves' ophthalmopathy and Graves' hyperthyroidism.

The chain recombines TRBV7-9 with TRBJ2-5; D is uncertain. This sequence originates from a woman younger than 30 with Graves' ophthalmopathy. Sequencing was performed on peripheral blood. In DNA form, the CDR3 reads TGTGCCAGCAGCTTAAGGTACCAAAGGGACCAAGAGACCCAGTACTTC. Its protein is CASSLRYQRDQETQYF.